This T cell receptor beta chain was identified in a study of blood T cell repertoires in COVID-19. The CDR3 is 18 residues long. Unmatched junction bases numbered 10, after V lost 3 bases and J lost 0 bases. Germline values: CDR1 KGHSH, CDR2 LQKENI. A Seattle source enrolled patients during active infection and followed them longitudinally. Method: immunoSEQ multiplex PCR; TCRdb's copy keeps in-frame clones and lacks some. The data hold 150,000 to 200,000 clones, with around 81% observed a single time. The sequenced material came from peripheral blood. The sequence derives from an elderly woman with COVID-19, enrolled during active disease. The J gene is TRBJ1-3, the V gene TRBV18, with TRBD1 matching 8 bases. The chain's CDR3 is CASSPRTGRGASGNTIYF. In DNA, the CDR3 is TGTGCCAGCTCACCTAGGACAGGGAGAGGGGCCTCTGGAAACACCATATATTTT. Drawing the rest from reference TRBV18 and TRBJ1-3, the complete variable domain is NAGVMQNPRHLVRRRGQEARLRCSPMKGHSHVYWYRQLPEEGLKFMVYLQKENIIDESGMPKERFSAEFPKEGPSILRIQQVVRGDSAAYFCASSPRTGRGASGNTIYFGEGSWLTVV.